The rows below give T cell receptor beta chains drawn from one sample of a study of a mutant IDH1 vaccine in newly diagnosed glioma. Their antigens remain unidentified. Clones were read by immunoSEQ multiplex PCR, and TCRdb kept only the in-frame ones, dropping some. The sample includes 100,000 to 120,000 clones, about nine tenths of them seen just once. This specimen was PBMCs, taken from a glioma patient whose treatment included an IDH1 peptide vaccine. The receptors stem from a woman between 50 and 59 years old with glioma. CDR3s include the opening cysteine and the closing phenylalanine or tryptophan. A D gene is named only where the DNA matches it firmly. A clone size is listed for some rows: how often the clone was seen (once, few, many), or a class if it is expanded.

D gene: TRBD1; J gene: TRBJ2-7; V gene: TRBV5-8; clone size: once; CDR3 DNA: TGTGCCCCGCCGAGGCAGGGGGCAGGCGAGCAGTACTTC; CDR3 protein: CAPPRQGAGEQYF
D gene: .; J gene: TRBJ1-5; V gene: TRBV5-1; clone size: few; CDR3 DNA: TGCGCCAGCAGCTTTAAGGGTGAGAGCAATCAGCCCCAGCATTTT; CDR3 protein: CASSFKGESNQPQHF
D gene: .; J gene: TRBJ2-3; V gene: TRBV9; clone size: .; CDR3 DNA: TGTGCCAGCAGCGTACAGGGTCCTGGCACAGATACGCAGTATTTT; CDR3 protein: CASSVQGPGTDTQYF
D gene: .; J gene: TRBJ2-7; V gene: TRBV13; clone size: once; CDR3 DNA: TGTGCCAGCAGCCCCGGACTTACCTACGAGCAGTACTTC; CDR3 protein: CASSPGLTYEQYF
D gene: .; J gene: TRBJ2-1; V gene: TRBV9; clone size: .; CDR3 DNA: TGTGCCAGCAGCGTTTCTCTCGGTACCTACAATGAGCAGTTCTTC; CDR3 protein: CASSVSLGTYNEQFF
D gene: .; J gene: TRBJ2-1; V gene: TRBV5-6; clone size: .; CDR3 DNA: TGTGCCAGCGGGGGGCGGCTCTACAATGAGCAGTTCTTC; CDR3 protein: CASGGRLYNEQFF
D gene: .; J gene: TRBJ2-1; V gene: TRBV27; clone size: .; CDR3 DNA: TGTGCCAGCAAGACCCAGGTGGATGAGCAGTTCTTC; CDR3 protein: CASKTQVDEQFF
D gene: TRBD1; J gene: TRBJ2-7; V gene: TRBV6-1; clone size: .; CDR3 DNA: TGTGCCAGCAATTTCCCGGGACAGACCTACGAGCAGTACTTC; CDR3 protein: CASNFPGQTYEQYF
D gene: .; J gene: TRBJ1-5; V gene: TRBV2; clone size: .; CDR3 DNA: TGTGCCAGCATCAAAGGGGTAGATCAGCCCCAGCATTTT; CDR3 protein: CASIKGVDQPQHF
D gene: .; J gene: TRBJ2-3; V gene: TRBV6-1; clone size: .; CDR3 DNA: TGTGCCAGCAGTGTTCCGTTCGGACAGCTCGCTAGCACAGATACGCAGTATTTT; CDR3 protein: CASSVPFGQLASTDTQYF
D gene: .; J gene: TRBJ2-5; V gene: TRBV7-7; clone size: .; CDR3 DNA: TGTGCTAGCAGCTTCGGACTCGAAGAGACCCAGTACTTC; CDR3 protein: CASSFGLEETQYF
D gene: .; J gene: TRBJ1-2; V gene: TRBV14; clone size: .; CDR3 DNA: TGTGCCAGCAGCTCCCTTCGGGACAACTACTATGGCTACACCTTC; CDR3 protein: CASSSLRDNYYGYTF
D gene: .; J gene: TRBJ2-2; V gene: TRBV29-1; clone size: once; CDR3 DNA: TGCAGCGCCCGGGTCGTAAACACCGGGGAGCTGTTTTTT; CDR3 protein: CSARVVNTGELFF
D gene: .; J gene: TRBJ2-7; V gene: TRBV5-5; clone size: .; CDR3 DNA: TGTGCCAGCACCCCTGGCAGGGCTATCTACGAGCAGTACTTC; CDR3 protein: CASTPGRAIYEQYF
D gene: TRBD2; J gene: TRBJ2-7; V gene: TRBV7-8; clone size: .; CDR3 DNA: TGTGCCAGCAGCTTAGTGGGACTAGCGGGCAAGCAGTACTTC; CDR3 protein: CASSLVGLAGKQYF
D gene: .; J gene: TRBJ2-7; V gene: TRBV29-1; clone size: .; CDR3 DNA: TGCAGCGGGGCTGTGGGCTCCTACGAGCAGTACTTC; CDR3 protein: CSGAVGSYEQYF
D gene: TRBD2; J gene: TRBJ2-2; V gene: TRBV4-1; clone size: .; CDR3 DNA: TGCGCCAGCAGCCAAGATCATCTAGCGGGCCCCGGGGAGCTGTTTTTT; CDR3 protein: CASSQDHLAGPGELFF
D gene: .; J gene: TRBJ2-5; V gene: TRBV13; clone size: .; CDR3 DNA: TGTGCCAGCAGCTTCAGGAGGGAGGCGGAGACCCAGTACTTC; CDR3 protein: CASSFRREAETQYF
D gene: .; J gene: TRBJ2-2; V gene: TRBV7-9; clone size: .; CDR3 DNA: TGTGCCAGCAGCCCCTTCCCCCGAGGGGCTCCCGGGGAGCTGTTTTTT; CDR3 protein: CASSPFPRGAPGELFF
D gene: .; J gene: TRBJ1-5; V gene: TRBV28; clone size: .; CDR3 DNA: TGTGCCAGCACCATAGGGGCGGAGGGCAATCAGCCCCAGCATTTT; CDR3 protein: CASTIGAEGNQPQHF
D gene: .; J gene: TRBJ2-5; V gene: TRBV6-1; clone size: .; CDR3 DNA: TGTGCCAGCAGTGAATCTCAGGGATGGGAGACCCAGTACTTC; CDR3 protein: CASSESQGWETQYF
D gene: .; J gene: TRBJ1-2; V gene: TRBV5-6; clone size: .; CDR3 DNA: TGTGCCAGCAGCTTCACACTGTACGATGGCTACACCTTC; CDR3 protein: CASSFTLYDGYTF
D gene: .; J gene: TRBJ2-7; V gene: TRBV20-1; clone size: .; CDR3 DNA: TGCAGTGCCCTCTCGGGCTACGAGCAGTACTTC; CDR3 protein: CSALSGYEQYF
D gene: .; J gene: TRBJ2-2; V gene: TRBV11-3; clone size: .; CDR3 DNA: TGTGCCAGCAGCAAAGGACTCGCGGGCTGGGATTCGATAAACACCGGGGAGCTGTTTTTT; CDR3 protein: CASSKGLAGWDSINTGELFF
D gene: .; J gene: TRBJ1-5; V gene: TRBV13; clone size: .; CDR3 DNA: TGTGCCAGCAGCTTAGGCAAGGGGATTCAGCCCCAGCATTTT; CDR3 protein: CASSLGKGIQPQHF
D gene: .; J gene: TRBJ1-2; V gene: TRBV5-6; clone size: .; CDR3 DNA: TGTGCCAGCATAACAGGGAACTATGGCTACACCTTC; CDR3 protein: CASITGNYGYTF
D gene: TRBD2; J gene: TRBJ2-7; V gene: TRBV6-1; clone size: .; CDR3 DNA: TGTGCCAGCAGGGGACTACAACCCTACGAGCAGTACTTC; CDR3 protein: CASRGLQPYEQYF
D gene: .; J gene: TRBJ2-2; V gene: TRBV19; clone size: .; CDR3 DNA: TGTGCCAGTAGTTCTTCACCAAGTCGGACCGGGGAGCTGTTTTTT; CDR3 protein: CASSSSPSRTGELFF
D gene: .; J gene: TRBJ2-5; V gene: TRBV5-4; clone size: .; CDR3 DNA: TGTGCCAGCAGCTCCCCGGGACACCGCCTAGGGCAAGAGACCCAGTACTTC; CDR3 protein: CASSSPGHRLGQETQYF
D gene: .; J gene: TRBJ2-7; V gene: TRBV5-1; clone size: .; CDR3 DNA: TGCGCCAGCAGGTCGACGGGGAGCTCCTACGAGCAGTACTTC; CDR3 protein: CASRSTGSSYEQYF
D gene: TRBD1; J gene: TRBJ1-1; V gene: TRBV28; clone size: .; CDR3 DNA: TGTGCCAGCGTCCCCCCAGGGGGGCGAGCTGAAGCTTTCTTT; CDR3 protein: CASVPPGGRAEAFF
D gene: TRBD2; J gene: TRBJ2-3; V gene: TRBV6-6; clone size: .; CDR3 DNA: TGTGCCAGCAAAAGGGGGACTAGCGGTGCAGATACGCAGTATTTT; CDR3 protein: CASKRGTSGADTQYF
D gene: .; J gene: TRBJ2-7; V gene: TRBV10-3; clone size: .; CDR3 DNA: TGTGCCACTTTGGGGAGCTCCTACGAGCAGTACTTC; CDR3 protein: CATLGSSYEQYF